The TCR beta chain described here comes from a study of blood T cell repertoires in COVID-19. In the study overall: The United States, Italy and Spain were the sources of the acute and convalescent COVID-19 samples. T cells, B-cell-depleted T cells, or PBMCs supplied cDNA or gDNA.

This CDR3 comprises 14 residues. Trimming removed 4 bases from V and 3 bases from J, with 14 bases in between. Germline CDR1 reads SGHDT; CDR2 reads YYEEEE. Methods used by the authors: Scientists estimated how many nucleated cells there were by amplifying reference gene primers. Profiling relied on immunoSEQ multiplex PCR, and the TCRdb table lists in-frame clones only, not all of them. V and J calls and clone size are as listed in that table; D and trimming were resolved from the DNA. The sample has approximately 220,000 clones; around 84% are singletons. Material: peripheral blood. This receptor was identified in a woman aged 55-69 years who had recovered from COVID-19. This chain links TRBV5-6 with TRBJ2-7; possible D gene TRBD1, 6 bases. The CDR3 sequence is CASSLQGRGYEQYF. CDR3 in DNA: TGTGCCAGCAGCCTCCAGGGCAGGGGCTACGAGCAGTACTTC. Complete variable domain (other parts from reference TRBV5-6 and TRBJ2-7): DAGVTQSPTHLIKTRGQQVTLRCSPKSGHDTVSWYQQALGQGPQFIFQYYEEEERQRGNFPDRFSGHQFPNYSSELNVNALLLGDSALYLCASSLQGRGYEQYFGPGTRLTVT.